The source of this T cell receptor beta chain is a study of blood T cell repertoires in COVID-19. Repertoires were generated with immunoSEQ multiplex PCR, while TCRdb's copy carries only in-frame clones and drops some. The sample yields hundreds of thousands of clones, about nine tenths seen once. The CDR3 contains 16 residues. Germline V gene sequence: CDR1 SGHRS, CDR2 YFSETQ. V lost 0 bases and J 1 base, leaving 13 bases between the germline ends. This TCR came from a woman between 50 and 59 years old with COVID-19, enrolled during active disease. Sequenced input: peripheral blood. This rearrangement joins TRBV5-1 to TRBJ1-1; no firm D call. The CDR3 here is CASSLGEEAGNTEAFF. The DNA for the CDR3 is TGCGCCAGCAGCTTGGGTGAAGAGGCCGGGAACACTGAAGCTTTCTTT.